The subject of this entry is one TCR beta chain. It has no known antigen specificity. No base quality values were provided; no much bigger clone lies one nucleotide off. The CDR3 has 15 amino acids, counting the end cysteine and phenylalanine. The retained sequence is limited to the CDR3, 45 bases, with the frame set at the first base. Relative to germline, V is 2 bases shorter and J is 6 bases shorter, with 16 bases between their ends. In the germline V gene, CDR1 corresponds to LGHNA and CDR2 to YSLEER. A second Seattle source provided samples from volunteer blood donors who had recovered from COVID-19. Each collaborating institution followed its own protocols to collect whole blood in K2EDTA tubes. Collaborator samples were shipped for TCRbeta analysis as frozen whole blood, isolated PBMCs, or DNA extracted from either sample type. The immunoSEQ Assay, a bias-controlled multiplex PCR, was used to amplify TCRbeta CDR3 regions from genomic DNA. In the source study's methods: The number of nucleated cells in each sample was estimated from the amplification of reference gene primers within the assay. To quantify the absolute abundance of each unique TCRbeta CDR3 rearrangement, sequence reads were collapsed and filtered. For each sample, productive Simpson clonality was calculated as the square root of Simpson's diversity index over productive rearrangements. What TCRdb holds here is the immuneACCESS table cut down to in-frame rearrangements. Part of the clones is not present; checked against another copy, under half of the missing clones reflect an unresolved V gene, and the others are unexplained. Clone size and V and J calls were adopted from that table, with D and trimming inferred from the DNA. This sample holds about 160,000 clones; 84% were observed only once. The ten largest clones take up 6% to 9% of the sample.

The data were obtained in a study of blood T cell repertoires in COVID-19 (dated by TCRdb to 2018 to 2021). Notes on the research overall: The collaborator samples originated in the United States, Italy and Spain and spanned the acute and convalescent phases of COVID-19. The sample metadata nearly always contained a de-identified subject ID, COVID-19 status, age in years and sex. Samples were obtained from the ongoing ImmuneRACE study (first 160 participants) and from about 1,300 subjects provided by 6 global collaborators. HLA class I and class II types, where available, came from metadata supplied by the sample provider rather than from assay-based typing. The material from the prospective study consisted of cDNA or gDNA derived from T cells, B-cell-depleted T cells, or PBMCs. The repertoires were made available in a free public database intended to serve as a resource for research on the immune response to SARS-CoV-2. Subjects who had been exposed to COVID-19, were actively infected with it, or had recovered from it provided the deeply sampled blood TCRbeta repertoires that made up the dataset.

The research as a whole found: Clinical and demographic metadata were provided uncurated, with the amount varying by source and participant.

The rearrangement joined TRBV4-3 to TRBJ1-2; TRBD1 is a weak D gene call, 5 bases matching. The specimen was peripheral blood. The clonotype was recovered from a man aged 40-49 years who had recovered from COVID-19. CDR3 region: CASSQLPGGSDGYTF. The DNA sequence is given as TGCGCCAGCAGCCAACTTCCTGGGGGGTCCGATGGCTACACCTTC.